This T cell receptor (beta chain) was sequenced for a study of cytomegalovirus exposure and HLA in healthy donors. Study-level findings and limits: Cytomegalovirus-associated status was assigned to roughly 160 TCR beta chains.

It was the approximately 120-subject validation cohort, separate from the approximately 670-subject first cohort, to which the donors belonged. The CDR3 is 14 amino acids. Per germline, CDR1 SNHLY and CDR2 FYNNEI. The V end was cut by 7 bases, the J end by 4 bases, with 16 bases between. To note about this clone: Its antigen is still unknown.

TCRdb keeps only in-frame clones here, not all; method: immunoSEQ multiplex PCR. The sample shows fewer than 200,000 clones, around 96% of them seen only once. The source of this sequence is a woman aged 18-30 years in good health and CMV-seronegative. Sequencing input: PBMCs. This chain uses TRBV2 with TRBJ2-5; maybe TRBD2 (6 bases). The CDR3 sequence: CASNRRGLRETQYF. In nucleotides, the CDR3 is TGTGCCAGCAATCGGAGGGGATTGAGAGAGACCCAGTACTTC.